These 15 T cell receptor beta chains came from one sample sequenced in a study of tumor and adjacent non-tumor tissue in lung cancer. The template was RNA from unsorted bulk tissue. TCRbeta libraries were built with three rounds of nested PCR, modified from ARM-PCR. Each CDR3 protein gets one entry after TCRdb re-called the multiplex PCR reads with MiXCR. The sample has 90,000 to 110,000 distinct CDR3 sequences, roughly 73% seen once. The sample consisted of lung tumor tissue. All receptors derive from a woman aged 55-69 years with non-small cell lung cancer.

Comments on this clonotype: A junction end diverges from the germline sequence, so it may reflect a read error. The CDR3 DNA follows: TGCAGAGCTAGATCGAACACAGTGGAGCTGTTTTTT. This translates into CRARSNTVELFF. The genes are TRBV20-1 and TRBJ2-2; no firm D call. The CDR3 runs to 12 residues. The V gene's germline CDR1 is DFQATT and CDR2 SNEGSKA (reference sequence).

The rearrangement uses TRBV7-2 and TRBJ2-1; D perhaps matches TRBD1 (6 bases). CDR1 and CDR2 (germline): SGHTA, FQGNSA. The CDR3 has 14 residues. The ends were cut back, 5 bases at V and 4 bases at J, with 12 bases in the middle. In DNA, the CDR3 is TGTGCCAGCAGCCCACAGGGCCAATACAATGAGCAGTTCTTC. Protein sequence: CASSPQGQYNEQFF.

A word on this clonotype: This clone may be a read error of a much larger clone one base away. CDR3 nucleotide sequence: TGTGCCAGCAGCTACTCTTCAAGTGTACAGTACGAGCAGTACTTC. This sequence encodes CASSYSSSVQYEQYF. The chain carries TRBV6-5 and TRBJ2-7; D gene uncertain. The germline gives CDR1 MNHEY, CDR2 SVGAGI. The CDR3 runs 15 residues.

This clonotype was counted a few times. V is TRBV28 and J is TRBJ2-1; the match to TRBD2 covers 8 bases. The trim removed 6 bases at V and 7 bases at J, leaving 8 bases unmatched. This CDR3 spans 14 amino acids. Germline V gene lookup returns CDR1 MDHEN and CDR2 SYDVKM. Here the CDR3 reads CASSTTREGNEQFF. DNA for the CDR3: TGTGCCAGCAGCACCACTCGGGAGGGGAATGAGCAGTTCTTC.

As to this clonotype: At one boundary the junction diverges from the germline segment, which might be a read error. The J gene is TRBJ2-1, the V gene TRBV11-3, with 12 positions matching TRBD2. Germline CDR1 reads SGHNT; CDR2 reads YENEEA. The CDR3 totals 17 residues. The CDR3 DNA follows: TGTGTCAGCAGTTTAGAGTTGACTAGCGGGAGCCACGATGAGCAATTCTTC. Protein: CVSSLELTSGSHDEQFF.

In regard to this clonotype: A read error is likely, as this CDR3 ends without the conserved phenylalanine or tryptophan. The CDR3 reads CASIPGTLDGYEQYL. CDR3 in DNA: TGTGCCAGCATCCCGGGGACCCTCGACGGCTACGAGCAGTACTTG. The chain joins TRBV5-8 to TRBJ2-7, with D perhaps matching TRBD1 or TRBD2 (5 bases each). CDR1 and CDR2 from the germline V gene are SGHTS and YDEGEE. The length of the CDR3 is 15 residues. Trimming stripped 6 bases from V and 3 bases from J, with 19 bases between.

A word on this clonotype: Given the absence of the conserved phenylalanine or tryptophan at the CDR3 end, a read error is likely. No DNA is shown, since the ends of the CDR3 on it are uncertain; the CDR3 is the one TCRdb lists. V usage is TRBV11-3 and J usage is TRBJ2-5; TRBD1, the table's D call, was not compared with the DNA. Per the germline V gene, CDR1 is SGHNT and CDR2 is YENEEA. The CDR3 spans 16 residues, counting both ends. This CDR3 reads CASRSDGTGGLETQYY.

Of note for this clonotype: This may come from a read error, since a much larger clone is one base off. This chain joins TRBV10-1 and TRBJ2-2; unclear D gene. Germline V CDR1 and CDR2: WNHNN, SYGVQD (reference sequence). The CDR3 length is 14 residues. V was cut by 3 bases and J by 1 base, with 6 bases left in between. The CDR3 DNA follows: TGCGCCAGCAGTGAATGGCAGAACACCGGGGAGCTGTTTTTT. Its protein is CASSEWQNTGELFF.

As for this clonotype: The junction departs from germline at one end; a sequencing error may be responsible. The genes are TRBV20-1 and TRBJ2-4, with D hard to call. This CDR3 spans 12 amino acids. Germline values: CDR1 DFQATT, CDR2 SNEGSKA (reference sequence). CDR3 nucleotide sequence: TGCAATGCTCCGAGCCCTAGAGAGGACCAGTACTTC. It encodes CNAPSPREDQYF.

A word on this clonotype: This may come from a read error, since a much larger clone is one base off. This chain connects TRBV5-6 to TRBJ2-5, with 7 bases that match TRBD1. Germline-derived CDR1 and CDR2 are SGHDT and YYEEEE. The CDR3 covers 16 residues. CDR3 coding DNA: TGTGCCTGCAGTCCCGTACCGACAAGGGGGCGAGAGACCCAGTACTTC. This translates into CACSPVPTRGRETQYF. Based on the CDR3 plus reference TRBV5-6 and TRBJ2-5, the full variable domain is DAGVTQSPTHLIKTRGQQVTLRCSPKSGHDTVSWYQQALGQGPQFIFQYYEEEERQRGNFPDRFSGHQFPNYSSELNVNALLLGDSALYLCACSPVPTRGRETQYFGPGTRLLVL.

This rearrangement joins TRBV5-4 to TRBJ2-1, with TRBD2 identical over 8 bases. The CDR3 extends over 16 amino acids. V shed 2 bases, J shed 9 bases, and the junction held 13 bases outside the gene matches. Germline CDR1 is SGHNT and CDR2 is YYREEE (reference sequence). The CDR3 DNA is TGTGCCAGCAGCTTCTGGGAACGGGGGGGCAGAGGTGAGCAGTTCTTC. Amino acids: CASSFWERGGRGEQFF.

This clonotype occurred once. A much larger clonotype is one base distant, so this may be a read error. The chain recombines TRBV20-1 with TRBJ2-2; 9 positions agree with TRBD2. Germline CDR1 and CDR2: DFQATT and SNEGSKA (reference sequence). The CDR3 spans 16 residues. The CDR3 DNA follows: TGCAGTGCCCGTAAAGCGGGGGGCCCGAACATCGGGGAGCTGTTTTTT. Encoded protein: CSARKAGGPNIGELFF.

Remarks on this clonotype: The germline gene is not matched at one end of the junction; a read error may be the cause. This chain links TRBV11-3 with TRBJ2-5; possibly TRBD2 for D (6 bases). CDR1 is SGHNT, CDR2 YENEEA, per germline. This CDR3 is 14 amino acids long. CDR3 loop: CASNSTLVAGTQYF. The CDR3 DNA follows: TGTGCCAGCAACTCGACTTTAGTTGCGGGGACCCAATACTTC.

About this clonotype: The junction shows a germline mismatch at one end, possibly a read error. This rearrangement joins TRBV11-3 to TRBJ2-2, with 13 nucleotides matching TRBD2. This CDR3 is 19 amino acids long. The germline gives CDR1 SGHNT, CDR2 YENEEA. The CDR3 DNA is TGTGCCAGCAGCACTCGAGGACTAGCGGGGGCTACGAACACCGGGGGGCTGTTTTTT. It yields the protein CASSTRGLAGATNTGGLFF.

About this clonotype: No conserved phenylalanine or tryptophan is present at the end of the CDR3, so a read error is the likely explanation. The V and J genes are TRBV6-2 or TRBV6-3 and TRBJ1-1; D possibly corresponds to TRBD1 (6 bases). There are 14 residues in the CDR3. CDR1 and CDR2 from the germline V gene are MNHEY and SVGEGT. CDR3 sequence: CASRYPTGNIEAFI. The CDR3 bases are TGTGCCAGCAGATACCCTACAGGGAACATTGAAGCTTTCATT.